These 26 T cell receptor beta chains originate from one sample sequenced in a study of shared clonotypes between healthy human individuals. TCRdb keeps only in-frame clones here, not all; method: immunoSEQ multiplex PCR. The table shows approximately 470,000 clones, with more than 75% occurring only once. Sequenced material: PBMCs. The origin of the receptors is a middle-aged woman in good health. Some clones in this sample may be carry-over from other donors' samples.

The chain combines TRBV7-2 with TRBJ2-7; TRBD1 matches at 8 bases. This CDR3 has 13 amino acids. The V gene end was trimmed by 4 bases and the J gene end by 6 bases; junction bases not matched to a gene: 5. Germline lookup yields CDR1 SGHTA and CDR2 FQGNSA. The CDR3 is CASSYNRGIEQYF. As DNA, the CDR3 is TGTGCCAGCAGCTACAACAGGGGGATCGAGCAGTACTTC. The complete variable domain, with remaining parts taken from reference TRBV7-2 and TRBJ2-7, reads GAGVSQSPSNKVTEKGKDVELRCDPISGHTALYWYRQSLGQGLEFLIYFQGNSAPDKSGLPSDRFSAERTGGSVSTLTIQRTQQEDSAVYLCASSYNRGIEQYFGPGTRLTVT.

This clone was detected only a few times. The genes are TRBV28 and TRBJ1-1; D may be TRBD1 (5 bases). V gave up 2 bases and J gave up 7 bases, with 17 bases separating them. The CDR3 has 15 residues. Per the germline V gene, CDR1 is MDHEN and CDR2 is SYDVKM. The DNA for the CDR3 is TGTGCCAGCAGTTTACGGATAACAGGAATAATTGAAGCTTTCTTT. Encoded protein: CASSLRITGIIEAFF.

The chain couples TRBV28 to TRBJ2-7, with D unclear. Germline V gives CDR1 MDHEN, CDR2 SYDVKM. The CDR3 runs to 12 residues. Trimming stripped 0 bases from V and 6 bases from J, with 6 bases between. CDR3 nucleotides: TGTGCCAGCAGTTTATGGGGTGGCGAGCAGTACTTC. Translated: CASSLWGGEQYF.

This chain uses TRBV28 with TRBJ1-5, with D possibly TRBD1 on 5 matching bases. The germline V and J ends were trimmed by 3 bases and 3 bases, with 18 bases remaining between them. Germline-derived CDR1 and CDR2 are MDHEN and SYDVKM. CDR3 length: 17 residues. This CDR3 is CASSFVVGRASNQPQHF. The DNA of the CDR3 is TGTGCCAGCAGTTTTGTTGTAGGCAGGGCTTCCAATCAGCCCCAGCATTTT. The full variable domain, with the rest looked up from reference TRBV28 and TRBJ1-5, is DVKVTQSSRYLVKRTGEKVFLECVQDMDHENMFWYRQDPGLGLRLIYFSYDVKMKEKGDIPEGYSVSREKKERFSLILESASTNQTSMYLCASSFVVGRASNQPQHFGDGTRLSIL.

This chain connects TRBV19 to TRBJ1-5; unclear D gene. The CDR3 has 14 amino acids. CDR1 LNHDA and CDR2 SQIVND come from the germline V gene (reference sequence). Trimming pared 1 base from V and 3 bases from J, leaving 7 bases between. CDR3 nucleotides: TGTGCCAGTAGTATAGTCGGCGTCAATCAGCCCCAGCATTTT. This sequence encodes CASSIVGVNQPQHF. Together with reference TRBV19 and TRBJ1-5, the CDR3 gives the full variable domain: DGGITQSPKYLFRKEGQNVTLSCEQNLNHDAMYWYRQDPGQGLRLIYYSQIVNDFQKGDIAEGYSVSREKKESFPLTVTSAQKNPTAFYLCASSIVGVNQPQHFGDGTRLSIL.

Turning to this clone: One junction end disagrees with the germline gene, perhaps due to a read error. The chain links TRBV10-3 to TRBJ2-2; perhaps TRBD2 as D (5 bases). Germline loops: CDR1 ENHRY, CDR2 SYGVKD. CDR3 length: 15 amino acids. The DNA for the CDR3 is TGTGCCATCAGTGAGTCGTGGCGCAGTGCCTGGGGAGCTGTTTTT. Translation: CAISESWRSAWGAVF.

The CDR3 here is CASRTDRTSNQPQHF. The DNA for the CDR3 is TGTGCCAGTAGAACGGACAGAACTAGCAATCAGCCCCAGCATTTT. The chain recombines TRBV19 with TRBJ1-5; possibly TRBD1 for D (6 bases). Germline CDR1 is LNHDA and CDR2 is SQIVND (reference sequence). V was shortened by 6 bases and J by 0 bases, with 12 bases between the two germline ends. The CDR3 length is 15 residues.

The chain recombines TRBV11-2 with TRBJ2-2, with D hard to call. Trimming took 7 bases from V and 6 from J, leaving 9 bases between them. This CDR3 is 12 amino acids long. Germline lookup yields CDR1 SGHAT and CDR2 FQNNGV. The CDR3 sequence: CASTLLAGELFF. The CDR3 bases are TGTGCCAGCACACTCCTCGCCGGGGAGCTGTTTTTT. Filled out from reference TRBV11-2 and TRBJ2-2, the complete variable domain reads EAGVAQSPRYKIIEKRQSVAFWCNPISGHATLYWYQQILGQGPKLLIQFQNNGVVDDSQLPKDRFSAERLKGVDSTLKIQPAKLEDSAVYLCASTLLAGELFFGEGSRLTVL.

The gene calls are TRBV6-1 and TRBJ2-7, with a tentative D call TRBD1 (5 bases). The CDR3 is 13 amino acids. The V gene lost 1 base and the J gene lost 7 bases, with 11 bases spanning the gap. CDR1 MNHNS and CDR2 SASEGT come from the germline V gene. The CDR3, as DNA: TGTGCCAGCAGTGAAGGGACATTGGGAGAGCAGTACTTC. It is translated as CASSEGTLGEQYF.

The chain combines TRBV11-3 with TRBJ2-1; 8 positions match TRBD1. The germline gives CDR1 SGHNT, CDR2 YENEEA. Trimming at V came to 1 base and at J to 4 bases, leaving 3 bases not matched to a gene. This CDR3 is 15 amino acids long. CDR3 nucleotide sequence: TGTGCCAGCAGCTTAGCTGGGACAGGTTACAATGAGCAGTTCTTC. This codes for CASSLAGTGYNEQFF.

Remarks on this clone: This same CDR3 is encoded by further DNA sequences in the sample. The CDR3 DNA is TGTGCCAGCAGCTTAAGGACTAGCGGATACAATGAGCAGTTCTTC. Protein product: CASSLRTSGYNEQFF. J is TRBJ2-1 and V is TRBV7-3, with 10 bases identical to TRBD2. After removal of 1 base from V and 4 bases from J, the junction contained 1 base not matched to a gene. Germline lookup yields CDR1 SGHTA and CDR2 FQGTGA. The CDR3 is made up of 15 amino acids.

About this clone: Other nucleotide sequences in the sample specify the same CDR3. The chain employs TRBV5-1 and TRBJ2-2; tentative D call: TRBD2 (5 bases). The CDR3 has 15 residues. V was pared by 1 base and J by 0 bases, with 7 bases between. Germline-derived CDR1 and CDR2 are SGHRS and YFSETQ. CDR3 region: CASSLNGANTGELFF. Here the CDR3 DNA reads TGCGCCAGCAGCTTGAACGGGGCGAACACCGGGGAGCTGTTTTTT. The full variable domain, rest sourced from reference TRBV5-1 and TRBJ2-2, is KAGVTQTPRYLIKTRGQQVTLSCSPISGHRSVSWYQQTPGQGLQFLFEYFSETQRNKGNFPGRFSGRQFSNSRSEMNVSTLELGDSALYLCASSLNGANTGELFFGEGSRLTVL.

The V and J genes are TRBV7-3 and TRBJ2-1; the D gene is possibly TRBD2 (5 bases). This CDR3 is built from 15 residues. With 2 bases removed from V and 6 bases from J, the gap between germline ends came to 14 bases. Germline values: CDR1 SGHTA, CDR2 FQGTGA. CDR3 DNA sequence: TGTGCCAGCAGCTTACAGCTAGCAGTGCCCAATGAGCAGTTCTTC. Protein: CASSLQLAVPNEQFF.

This clone was detected only a few times. The junction does not match germline at one end; this may be a read error. The chain carries TRBV19 and TRBJ1-5; 8 bases fit TRBD1. Germline V gives CDR1 LNHDA, CDR2 SQIVND (reference sequence). The CDR3 length is 13 residues. CDR3 DNA: TGTGCCAGTGGTATGGACAGGGTTCAGCCCCAGCATTTT. This encodes CASGMDRVQPQHF.

This chain links TRBV5-1 with TRBJ2-5; the match to TRBD2 covers 8 bases. Germline CDR1 reads SGHRS; CDR2 reads YFSETQ. V gave up 0 bases and J gave up 1 base; unmatched junction bases: 2. This CDR3 is 15 amino acids long. CDR3 nucleotides: TGCGCCAGCAGCTTGGTTACTAGCGGCCAAGAGACCCAGTACTTC. Its protein product is CASSLVTSGQETQYF.

The V call is TRBV9, the J call TRBJ1-2; D gene uncertain. Trimming took 0 bases from V and 5 from J, leaving 14 bases between them. Germline V CDR1 and CDR2: SGDLS, YYNGEE. CDR3 length: 15 residues. Here the CDR3 reads CASSVAPQMIYGYTF. DNA of the CDR3: TGTGCCAGCAGCGTAGCCCCGCAGATGATTTATGGCTACACCTTC. Filled out from reference TRBV9 and TRBJ1-2, the complete variable domain reads DSGVTQTPKHLITATGQRVTLRCSPRSGDLSVYWYQQSLDQGLQFLIQYYNGEERAKGNILERFSAQQFPDLHSELNLSSLELGDSALYFCASSVAPQMIYGYTFGSGTRLTVV.

Worth noting for this clone: Other DNA sequences in this sample translate to the same CDR3. The rearrangement uses TRBV28 and TRBJ2-7; 10 bases fit TRBD1. Unmatched junction bases numbered 6, after V lost 4 bases and J lost 3 bases. Per germline, CDR1 MDHEN and CDR2 SYDVKM. The CDR3 contains 15 residues. CDR3 in amino acids: CASSSRDRGFYEQYF. For the CDR3, the DNA is TGTGCCAGCAGTTCCCGGGACAGGGGTTTCTACGAGCAGTACTTC.

The gene calls are TRBV28 and TRBJ1-5, with D hard to call. The germline V and J ends were trimmed by 2 bases and 3 bases, with 14 bases remaining between them. The length of the CDR3 is 16 residues. Germline V gene sequence: CDR1 MDHEN, CDR2 SYDVKM. CDR3 DNA: TGTGCCAGCAGTTTAATCTCGACGGGTCACAATCAGCCCCAGCATTTT. It encodes CASSLISTGHNQPQHF.

The CDR3 protein is CASSSQLGDTQYF. CDR3 DNA sequence: TGTGCCAGTAGTTCGCAACTCGGGGATACGCAGTATTTT. This chain uses TRBV19 with TRBJ2-3; D is uncertain. The CDR3 is 13 residues long. V lost 5 bases to trimming and J lost 6 bases, with 12 bases between them. The germline gives CDR1 LNHDA, CDR2 SQIVND (reference sequence).

Concerning this clone: The sample has other DNA sequences that encode this CDR3 too. This chain uses TRBV5-1 with TRBJ2-5; TRBD2 agrees at 7 bases. The CDR3 is made up of 13 amino acids. Germline CDR1 and CDR2: SGHRS and YFSETQ. V trimming: 3 bases; J trimming: 5 bases; junction bases outside the gene matches: 4. As DNA, the CDR3 is TGCGCCAGCAGCTCGCAGGGAGGGGAGACCCAGTACTTC. Its protein product is CASSSQGGETQYF.

V gene TRBV27 combines with J gene TRBJ1-2, with D maybe TRBD1 (5 bases). Germline V lookup: CDR1 MNHEY, CDR2 SMNVEV (reference sequence). V lost 5 bases, J lost 3 bases, and 16 bases lay in between. This CDR3 contains 15 residues. The CDR3 bases are TGTGCCAGCAGTGCCCGGAGATTAGGGGACTATGGCTACACCTTC. It encodes CASSARRLGDYGYTF.

The chain employs TRBV19 and TRBJ1-2, with D unclear. V dropped 0 bases and J dropped 1 base, with 15 bases sitting between them. The CDR3 has 17 amino acids. Looked up from germline, CDR1 is LNHDA and CDR2 is SQIVND (reference sequence). The CDR3, as DNA: TGTGCCAGTAGTATAGATGAGGCGGACGGTTTTAACTATGGCTACACCTTC. Its protein is CASSIDEADGFNYGYTF.

This clone occurred once. The chain links TRBV10-3 to TRBJ1-2; the D gene is possibly TRBD1 (5 bases). CDR1 and CDR2 from the germline V gene are ENHRY and SYGVKD. The CDR3 is 12 amino acids. Trimming shortened V by 5 bases and J by 8 bases, and 12 bases separated the two germline ends. CDR3 loop: CAISNSRDGYTF. The CDR3, as DNA: TGTGCCATCAGTAACTCCAGGGACGGCTACACCTTC.

The chain links TRBV10-3 to TRBJ2-7; no definite D call. V was pared by 2 bases and J by 1 base, with 18 bases between. CDR3 size: 17 residues. CDR1 and CDR2 from the germline V gene are ENHRY and SYGVKD. CDR3 sequence reads: CAISERKAGSRSYEQYF. The CDR3 nucleotides are TGTGCCATCAGTGAGAGGAAGGCCGGGTCTCGGTCCTACGAGCAGTACTTC.

A note on this clone: This clone may be a read error of a much larger clone one base away. This sequence joins TRBV30 and TRBJ2-7; 8 bases map to TRBD2. The junction had 9 bases not matched to a gene; V was cut back by 3 bases and J by 2 bases. The CDR3 is 15 residues long. Germline CDR1 GTSNPN, CDR2 SVGIG (reference sequence). CDR3 in amino acids: CAWSLGLAETYEQYF. CDR3 coding DNA: TGTGCCTGGAGCCTCGGACTAGCCGAGACCTACGAGCAGTACTTC.

The V call is TRBV7-9, the J call TRBJ1-3; 7 bases align to TRBD1. Germline trimming cut 5 bases from V and 0 bases from J; bases unmatched to any gene: 4. Germline V lookup: CDR1 SEHNR, CDR2 FQNEAQ (reference sequence). This CDR3 contains 15 residues. CDR3 DNA sequence: TGTGCCAGCAGCAAGGGACAGCTCTCTGGAAACACCATATATTTT. Encoded protein: CASSKGQLSGNTIYF.